A single sample gave rise to the 17 T cell receptor beta chains below, sequenced in a study of blood T cell repertoires in COVID-19. Assay: immunoSEQ multiplex PCR; the TCRdb copy retains only in-frame clones and omits some. The table includes roughly 190,000 clones, roughly 76% detected once. The source material was peripheral blood. These receptors originate from a woman between 40 and 55 years old with COVID-19, enrolled during active disease.

The V gene is TRBV6-5, the J gene TRBJ2-1; TRBD1 might be the D (6 bases). The germline V gene encodes CDR1 MNHEY and CDR2 SVGAGI. This CDR3 has 14 amino acids. The V end was cut by 3 bases, the J end by 6 bases, with 12 bases between. This chain's CDR3 is CASSYGGPINEQFF. The CDR3 region has the DNA TGTGCCAGCAGTTATGGGGGCCCTATCAATGAGCAGTTCTTC.

This clone showed up just a few times. The V gene is TRBV7-8, the J gene TRBJ2-1; 8 bases align to TRBD2. Trimming at V came to 5 bases and at J to 4 bases, leaving 7 bases not matched to a gene. Germline values: CDR1 SGHVS, CDR2 FQNEAQ. This CDR3 is built from 15 residues. This CDR3 reads CASSDGGARYNEQFF. The CDR3 coding sequence is TGTGCCAGCAGCGACGGGGGGGCCCGGTACAATGAGCAGTTCTTC. Variable domain in full (rest from reference TRBV7-8 and TRBJ2-1): GAGVSQSPRYKVAKRGQDVALRCDPISGHVSLFWYQQALGQGPEFLTYFQNEAQLDKSGLPSDRFFAERPEGSVSTLKIQRTQQEDSAVYLCASSDGGARYNEQFFGPGTRLTVL.

The chain is built from TRBV29-1 and TRBJ2-3; a weak D match, TRBD1 (5 bases). This CDR3 contains 13 residues. Trimming pared 3 bases from V and 6 bases from J, leaving 13 bases between. Germline V lookup: CDR1 SQVTM, CDR2 ANQGSEA. CDR3 coding DNA: TGCAGCGTTGACTCAGGGAACCCCGATACGCAGTATTTT. As protein: CSVDSGNPDTQYF.

This chain connects TRBV5-5 to TRBJ2-5, with D possibly TRBD2 on 6 matching bases. The CDR3 contains 17 residues. CDR1 SGHKS and CDR2 YYEKEE come from the germline V gene (reference sequence). Deletions cut 6 bases from V and 4 bases from J, with 25 bases between. The CDR3 bases are TGTGCCAGCAACCAACGTCCCTCTAGCGTTAGGGGAGAGACCCAGTACTTC. Translated, it gives CASNQRPSSVRGETQYF.

The chain has TRBV5-6 and TRBJ2-2; 7 bases are shared with TRBD2. This CDR3 contains 15 residues. Per the germline V gene, CDR1 is SGHDT and CDR2 is YYEEEE. With 4 bases clipped from V and 6 bases from J, the junction kept 9 bases outside the gene matches. CDR3 protein: CASSPAGSWAGELFF. The DNA for the CDR3 is TGTGCCAGCAGCCCAGCGGGGTCATGGGCCGGGGAGCTGTTTTTT.

The rearrangement uses TRBV28 and TRBJ2-3, with D maybe TRBD2 (5 bases). CDR3 length: 16 amino acids. Germline CDR1 MDHEN, CDR2 SYDVKM. Trimming took off 7 bases at V and 4 bases at J, with 21 bases between the two ends. The CDR3 loop is CASIGDGEIGADTQYF. CDR3 sequence (DNA): TGTGCCAGCATTGGAGACGGGGAGATCGGCGCAGATACGCAGTATTTT.

As to this clone: Distinct nucleotide sequences in the sample also encode this CDR3. This chain joins TRBV19 and TRBJ1-5, with 10 bases matching TRBD1. The CDR3 runs 13 residues. The germline gives CDR1 LNHDA, CDR2 SQIVND (reference sequence). Trimming took 8 bases from V and 4 from J; bases not matched to a gene: 2. In DNA form, the CDR3 reads TGTGCCAGTCAGGACAGGGGGAATCAGCCCCAGCATTTT. It codes for CASQDRGNQPQHF.

To note about this clone: A much larger clone is a single base away; this may be a read error. This specimen includes other DNA sequences encoding the same CDR3. This chain uses TRBV5-4 with TRBJ1-2; a possible D gene is TRBD1 (6 bases). Germline V lookup: CDR1 SGHNT, CDR2 YYREEE (reference sequence). This CDR3 has 14 amino acids. The CDR3, as DNA: TGTGCTAGCAGCTTGGTTGAAGTCGGGGGGCGTACCACCTTC. It translates to CASSLVEVGGRTTF. The full variable domain, its missing parts supplied by reference TRBV5-4 and TRBJ1-2, is ETGVTQSPTHLIKTRGQQVTLRCSSQSGHNTVSWYQQALGQGPQFIFQYYREEENGRGNFPPRFSGLQFPNYSSELNVNALELDDSALYLCASSLVEVGGRTTFGSGTRLTVV.

This sequence joins TRBV7-3 and TRBJ1-4; 7 positions match TRBD1. CDR1 and CDR2 (germline): SGHTA, FQGTGA. The CDR3 spans 15 residues. After removal of 2 bases from V and 16 bases from J, the junction contained 16 bases not matched to a gene. In nucleotides, the CDR3 is TGTGCCAGCAGCTTATCGAACAGGGGAATGAAAAACTGGTTTTTT. Translation gives CASSLSNRGMKNWFF.

A word on this clone: A read error may account for a junction end that differs from germline. This chain connects TRBV3-1 (or the pseudogene TRBV3-2) to TRBJ1-1; the D gene is possibly TRBD1 (6 bases). The CDR3 contains 12 residues. Germline loops: CDR1 LGHDT, CDR2 YNNKEL (reference sequence). CDR3 sequence (DNA): TGTGCCAGCTGCCTCCGCGGGGGCGCCGCCACTTTT. It encodes CASCLRGGAATF.

A word on this clone: Other DNA sequences of this sample code for an identical CDR3. V and J are TRBV27 and TRBJ2-1; D perhaps matches TRBD1 (6 bases). The CDR3 loop spans 15 amino acids. The V end was cut by 2 bases, the J end by 1 base, with 9 bases between. Germline assignment: CDR1 MNHEY and CDR2 SMNVEV (reference sequence). The CDR3 loop reads CASSLGQGSYNEQFF. DNA of the CDR3: TGTGCCAGCAGTTTAGGGCAGGGGTCCTACAATGAGCAGTTCTTC.

The CDR3 spells CASSQQGEYQPQHF. CDR3 nucleotides: TGTGCCAGCAGCCAACAGGGGGAATATCAGCCCCAGCATTTT. The chain uses TRBV4-2 and TRBJ1-5, with 7 nucleotides matching TRBD1. Trimming removed 2 bases from V and 5 bases from J; junction bases left unmatched: 3. Germline-derived CDR1 and CDR2 are LGHNA and YNFKEQ. The CDR3 has 14 residues.

The chain links TRBV7-9 to TRBJ1-2; weak D call: TRBD1 (6 bases). Between the trimmed V and J ends, which lost 5 bases and 10 bases, there was a span of 20 bases. Germline CDR1 is SEHNR and CDR2 is FQNEAQ (reference sequence). This CDR3 contains 14 residues. Here the CDR3 reads CASSHAAGARAYTF. The CDR3 nucleotides are TGTGCCAGCAGCCACGCCGCGGGGGCCCGTGCCTACACCTTC.

CDR3 loop: CASSSRQAYGYTF. The CDR3 DNA reads as TGTGCCAGCAGCTCGCGACAGGCCTATGGCTACACCTTC. The chain carries TRBV7-9 and TRBJ1-2; D may be TRBD1 (6 bases). This CDR3 is built from 13 residues. The germline CDR1 and CDR2 sequences are SEHNR and FQNEAQ (reference sequence). V lost 4 bases, J lost 4 bases, and 10 bases lay in between.

The V call is TRBV30, the J call TRBJ1-1, with 10 bases aligning to TRBD1. The ends lost 5 bases at V and 8 bases at J; junction bases unmatched: 5. The CDR3 runs 12 residues. CDR1 is GTSNPN, CDR2 SVGIG, per germline (reference sequence). The chain's CDR3 is CAWETGGSEAFF. The CDR3 DNA reads TGTGCCTGGGAGACAGGGGGCTCCGAAGCTTTCTTT.

The chain is built from TRBV28 and TRBJ1-2, with no clear D. The V gene's germline CDR1 is MDHEN and CDR2 SYDVKM. V lost 2 bases to trimming and J lost 10 bases, with 14 bases between them. The CDR3 loop spans 13 amino acids. The CDR3 DNA follows: TGTGCCAGCAGTTTAGTCACCCACCGGGACTACACCTTC. Protein product: CASSLVTHRDYTF.

The genes are TRBV18 and TRBJ2-5, with D possibly being TRBD1 (6 bases). The CDR3 totals 15 residues. The V end lost 4 bases, the J end lost 1 base, and 13 bases lay between the germline ends. The germline CDR1 and CDR2 sequences are KGHSH and LQKENI. The CDR3 reads CASSLGSTGQETQYF. Written as DNA, the CDR3 is TGTGCCAGCTCACTTGGTTCGACAGGCCAAGAGACCCAGTACTTC.